The present TCR beta chain was sequenced within a study of shared clonotypes between healthy human individuals. Notes on the study in general: Sorted-subset sequencing was shown by rarefaction to be incomplete despite large depth.

This clone was recorded once. What it binds is unknown. Trimming stripped 2 bases from V and 0 bases from J, with 6 bases between. The germline CDR1 and CDR2 sequences are SGHDT and YYEEEE. The CDR3 runs 15 residues. This table comes from immunoSEQ multiplex PCR, and its TCRdb copy is limited to in-frame clones, with some not included. Of about 2.3 million clones in the sample, over 90% are singletons; the top ten hold under 0.45%. The sequenced material came from naive CD4+ T cells from PBMCs. Described subset: CD45RA+ positively selected. This clonotype was obtained from a man aged 18 to 30 in good health. Some clones in this sample may be carry-over from other donors' samples. This sequence joins TRBV5-6 and TRBJ2-6; D is unclear. The CDR3 nucleotides are TGTGCCAGCAGCTTATGGCACTCTGGGGCCAACGTCCTGACTTTC. This codes for CASSLWHSGANVLTF.